The 16 T cell receptor beta chains presented below share a single source sample, sequenced in a study of T cell responses to AZD1222 COVID-19 vaccine. Sequencing used immunoSEQ multiplex PCR; TCRdb keeps in-frame clones, though not all of them. The sample has 35,000 or so clones, less than 90% seen once. Sequenced material: peripheral blood, taken on day 0 of AZD1222 vaccination. The receptor source for this set is an adult in good health.

The gene calls are TRBV6-5 and TRBJ1-5; unclear D gene. The CDR3 is 10 residues long. CDR1 MNHEY and CDR2 SVGAGI come from the germline V gene. The CDR3: CAAARQPQHF. Here the CDR3 DNA reads TGTGCAGCGGCGCGTCAGCCCCAGCATTTT.

This rearrangement joins TRBV5-1 to TRBJ2-3, with TRBD1 identical over 8 bases. Germline assignment: CDR1 SGHRS and CDR2 YFSETQ. CDR3 size: 15 residues. After removal of 3 bases from V and 2 bases from J, the junction contained 5 bases not matched to a gene. The CDR3 region has the DNA TGCGCCAGCAGCTACCTGACAGGGGCCACAGATACGCAGTATTTT. This gives the protein CASSYLTGATDTQYF.

V is TRBV19 and J is TRBJ2-2; D is undetermined. Trimming removed 3 bases at V and 5 bases at J, with 19 bases between. The CDR3 runs 17 residues. Germline assignment: CDR1 LNHDA and CDR2 SQIVND (reference sequence). The CDR3, as DNA: TGTGCCAGTAGTATTAGTCGGCTCGCCCGAGTTACCGGGGAGCTGTTTTTT. This codes for CASSISRLARVTGELFF.

The chain uses TRBV6-5 and TRBJ2-5, with TRBD2 matching 8 bases. The CDR3 length is 15 residues. J gave up 2 bases and V 7 bases, and 9 bases lay outside the gene matches. Germline CDR1 and CDR2: MNHEY and SVGAGI. The CDR3 sequence: CASTSGGTGQETQYF. CDR3 coding DNA: TGTGCCAGCACCTCGGGGGGGACTGGGCAAGAGACCCAGTACTTC.

This clone appeared a single time. The rearrangement uses TRBV18 and TRBJ2-1; 11 nucleotides align to TRBD2. V shed 5 bases, J shed 4 bases, and the junction held 7 bases outside the gene matches. The CDR3 sequence is 16 residues long. CDR1 and CDR2 from the germline V gene are KGHSH and LQKENI. Here the CDR3 DNA reads TGTGCCAGCTCAGTGACTAGCGGGAACATGTACAATGAGCAGTTCTTC. It encodes CASSVTSGNMYNEQFF.

This clone was observed a few times. The chain has TRBV5-1 and TRBJ2-2, with 7 bases identical to TRBD2. This CDR3 region has 14 residues. V shed 4 bases and J 7 bases; nucleotides not matched to a gene: 7. CDR1 is SGHRS and CDR2 is YFSETQ in the germline V gene. This chain's CDR3 is CASSETSEGGELFF. The CDR3 DNA follows: TGCGCCAGCAGCGAAACTAGCGAGGGCGGGGAGCTGTTTTTT.

V is TRBV29-1 and J is TRBJ1-5; D remains unclear. The CDR3 contains 14 residues. V lost 7 bases and J lost 0, with 13 bases in between. Germline V gives CDR1 SQVTM, CDR2 ANQGSEA. The CDR3 DNA follows: TGCAGCGCCTTCAGTCTGTATAGCAATCAGCCCCAGCATTTT. Translating it yields CSAFSLYSNQPQHF.

V gene TRBV15 combines with J gene TRBJ1-4, with D maybe TRBD1 (5 bases). Trimming took 0 bases from V and 5 from J, leaving 16 bases between them. Germline CDR1 and CDR2: LNHNV and YYDKDF (reference sequence). CDR3 size: 17 residues. CDR3 bases: TGTGCCACCAGCAGAGATTTGGGGAGAGGGACCAATGAAAAACTGTTTTTT. It is translated as CATSRDLGRGTNEKLFF.

J is TRBJ1-2 and V is TRBV19; no reliable D call. Deletions cut 3 bases from V and 6 bases from J, with 11 bases between. The CDR3 is 13 residues long. CDR1 LNHDA and CDR2 SQIVND come from the germline V gene (reference sequence). The CDR3 DNA reads TGTGCCAGTAGTATTTACCAAAGGCATGGCTACACCTTC. Translating it yields CASSIYQRHGYTF. The full variable domain, its missing parts supplied by reference TRBV19 and TRBJ1-2, is DGGITQSPKYLFRKEGQNVTLSCEQNLNHDAMYWYRQDPGQGLRLIYYSQIVNDFQKGDIAEGYSVSREKKESFPLTVTSAQKNPTAFYLCASSIYQRHGYTFGSGTRLTVV.

The chain joins TRBV7-8 to TRBJ2-5, with 8 bases matching TRBD2. Germline V gene sequence: CDR1 SGHVS, CDR2 FQNEAQ. The CDR3 covers 15 residues. Unmatched junction bases numbered 6, after V lost 6 bases and J lost 0 bases. In DNA form, the CDR3 reads TGTGCCAGCAGGTCCTGGCGGGGGGACCAAGAGACCCAGTACTTC. Translated, it gives CASRSWRGDQETQYF. Supplemented by reference TRBV7-8 and TRBJ2-5, the full variable domain reads GAGVSQSPRYKVAKRGQDVALRCDPISGHVSLFWYQQALGQGPEFLTYFQNEAQLDKSGLPSDRFFAERPEGSVSTLKIQRTQQEDSAVYLCASRSWRGDQETQYFGPGTRLLVL.

The chain recombines TRBV5-1 with TRBJ2-3; TRBD2 is a possible D gene (5 bases). Germline loops: CDR1 SGHRS, CDR2 YFSETQ. The CDR3 has 16 amino acids. Trimming left V 0 bases short and J 1 base short, with 12 bases between. The chain's CDR3 is CASSLGPIGGTDTQYF. CDR3 in DNA: TGCGCCAGCAGCTTGGGGCCAATCGGGGGCACAGATACGCAGTATTTT.

In its sample, this clone was seen a few times. V usage is TRBV10-3 and J usage is TRBJ1-5; weak D call: TRBD1 (6 bases). CDR1 is ENHRY and CDR2 is SYGVKD in the germline V gene. V gave up 0 bases and J gave up 4 bases, with 10 bases separating them. The CDR3 is 15 amino acids. The CDR3 spells CAISESATGNQPQHF. DNA of the CDR3: TGTGCCATCAGTGAGTCTGCGACAGGAAATCAGCCCCAGCATTTT.

This clone has a single count. J is TRBJ2-5 and V is TRBV5-4; D is unclear. CDR1 SGHNT and CDR2 YYREEE come from the germline V gene (reference sequence). The CDR3 sequence is 11 residues long. With 2 bases removed from V and 1 base from J, the gap between germline ends came to 0 bases. CDR3 nucleotides: TGTGCCAGCAGCTTCCAAGAGACCCAGTACTTC. Translated: CASSFQETQYF.

This chain links TRBV5-4 with TRBJ1-1, with D possibly TRBD1 on 5 matching bases. This CDR3 has 15 amino acids. The germline V and J ends were trimmed by 2 bases and 0 bases, with 11 bases remaining between them. Germline V gene sequence: CDR1 SGHNT, CDR2 YYREEE (reference sequence). Written as DNA, the CDR3 is TGTGCCAGCAGCTTTTATAACAGGTTGAACACTGAAGCTTTCTTT. This sequence encodes CASSFYNRLNTEAFF.

The V and J genes are TRBV7-8 and TRBJ1-5; no clear D. The CDR3 consists of 17 residues. Germline CDR1 is SGHVS and CDR2 is FQNEAQ. Trimming stripped 5 bases from V and 1 base from J, with 18 bases between. The CDR3 nucleotides read TGTGCCAGCAGCCCCGAGGATCAGCGTCGAAGCAATCAGCCCCAGCATTTT. Residues: CASSPEDQRRSNQPQHF.

In its sample, this clone was seen once. The chain employs TRBV10-3 and TRBJ2-2; 8 nucleotides agree with TRBD1. The trim removed 7 bases at V and 1 base at J, leaving 2 bases unmatched. Germline CDR1 reads ENHRY; CDR2 reads SYGVKD. CDR3 size: 14 residues. In nucleotides, the CDR3 is TGTGCCATCAAGGGGACAGGGAACACCGGGGAGCTGTTTTTT. Protein product: CAIKGTGNTGELFF.